The sequence of this T cell receptor beta chain was determined in a study of blood T cell repertoires in COVID-19 (dated by TCRdb to about 2020). Describing the broader study: The collaborator samples originated in the United States, Italy and Spain and spanned the acute and convalescent phases of COVID-19. Where available, HLA class I and class II types were obtained from metadata supplied by the sample provider rather than from assay-based typing. The repertoires were released in a freely available public database intended as a resource for research on the immune response to SARS-CoV-2. Nearly every sample came with metadata listing a de-identified subject ID, COVID-19 status, age in years and sex. Deeply sampled blood TCRbeta repertoires from subjects exposed to, actively infected with, or recovered from COVID-19 were included in the dataset. The prospective study material was composed of cDNA or gDNA derived from T cells, B-cell-depleted T cells, or PBMCs. Samples were obtained from the ongoing ImmuneRACE study (first 160 participants) and from 1,254 subjects provided by 6 global collaborators. The research as a whole found: Clinical and demographic metadata were provided uncurated, with the amount varying by source and participant.

Each collaborating institution followed its own protocols to collect whole blood in K2EDTA tubes. Collaborator samples were shipped for TCRbeta analysis as frozen whole blood, isolated PBMCs, or DNA extracted from either sample type. Regarding this clone: The target of this receptor is not known. Base qualities are not recorded, but no much larger clone differs from it by a single base.

The CDR3, from cysteine to phenylalanine, totals 17 residues. The kept DNA is CDR3 alone, 51 bases in frame from the first base. V is reduced by 1 base and J by 4 bases, leaving a spacing of 20 bases between them. CDR1 and CDR2, looked up from the germline V gene, are MNHNS and SASEGT. The immunoSEQ Assay, a bias-controlled multiplex PCR, was used to amplify TCRbeta CDR3 regions from genomic DNA. Per the original workflow: The number of nucleated cells in each sample was estimated by amplification of reference gene primers within the assay. To quantify the absolute abundance of each unique TCRbeta CDR3 rearrangement, sequence reads were collapsed and filtered. For each sample, productive Simpson clonality was calculated as the square root of Simpson's diversity index over productive rearrangements. This immuneACCESS table, as held by TCRdb, lists in-frame sequences with V and J called but not all clones. Of the missing ones, under half trace to an unresolved V gene in checked studies; the others have no known cause. V and J calls and clone size are as listed in that table; D and trimming were resolved from the DNA. The sample table lists 170,000 or so clones, approximately 79% of them with a count of one. Together, the top ten hold about 28% of the sample.

In this chain, TRBV6-1 is recombined with TRBJ2-7; possibly the D gene is TRBD1, per 5 matching bases. The sequence was collected from a woman in her sixties or seventies with acute or convalescent COVID-19. Sequenced material: peripheral blood. For the CDR3, the sequence is CASSEVRRTAGSYEQYF. The nucleotides read TGTGCCAGCAGTGAAGTTAGGAGAACGGCAGGGTCATACGAGCAGTACTTC.